Listed below are T cell receptor beta chains from one sample, sequenced in a study of T cell repertoires in cytomegalovirus infection. TCRdb re-called the reads through MiXCR, storing one row per CDR3 protein. The repertoire holds about 600,000 distinct CDR3 sequences, approximately 25% seen once, with 6.5% to 10% in the top ten. The source material was CD8+ T cells from PBMCs. These receptors were taken from a human donor in good health (CMV status not recorded). Some clones in this sample may be carry-over from other donors' samples. CDR3s include the opening cysteine and the closing phenylalanine or tryptophan. The order of the fields is V gene, D gene, J gene, clone size, CDR3 protein, CDR3 DNA. The D gene is left open where the match is weak. Size is stated for part of the rows, as once, few or many counts, or as a class when the clone is expanded.

V gene: TRBV4-3; D gene: .; J gene: TRBJ1-2; clone size: few; CDR3 protein: CASSLDFAGAEGYTF; CDR3 DNA: TGCGCCAGCAGCCTGGATTTTGCGGGGGCTGAGGGCTACACCTTC
V gene: TRBV6-2/TRBV6-3; D gene: TRBD1; J gene: TRBJ1-4; clone size: few; CDR3 protein: CASSYWGQNEKLFF; CDR3 DNA: TGTGCCAGCAGTTACTGGGGACAGAATGAAAAACTGTTTTTT
V gene: TRBV10-3; D gene: .; J gene: TRBJ2-3; clone size: few; CDR3 protein: CAIIEKSTDTQYF; CDR3 DNA: TGTGCCATCATAGAGAAAAGCACAGATACGCAGTATTTT
V gene: TRBV7-2; D gene: .; J gene: TRBJ2-2; clone size: many; CDR3 protein: CASSLSRNTGELFF; CDR3 DNA: TGTGCCAGCAGCTTATCTCGGAACACCGGGGAGCTGTTTTTT
V gene: TRBV6-2/TRBV6-3; D gene: .; J gene: TRBJ2-1; clone size: few; CDR3 protein: CASSWWGQSSYNEQFF; CDR3 DNA: TGTGCCAGCAGTTGGTGGGGCCAGAGCTCCTACAATGAGCAGTTCTTC
V gene: TRBV7-6; D gene: .; J gene: TRBJ1-1; clone size: .; CDR3 protein: CASSPTGTGPHTEAFF; CDR3 DNA: TGTGCCAGCAGCCCTACCGGGACCGGCCCACACACTGAAGCTTTCTTT
V gene: TRBV7-8; D gene: .; J gene: TRBJ1-5; clone size: many; CDR3 protein: CASSFRDGYNHGGVHF; CDR3 DNA: TGTGCCAGCAGCTTCCGGGACGGATACAATCATGGAGGTGTGCATTTT
V gene: TRBV11-3; D gene: .; J gene: TRBJ1-1; clone size: few; CDR3 protein: CASSVQGGDTEAFF; CDR3 DNA: TGTGCCAGCAGCGTACAGGGTGGGGACACTGAAGCTTTCTTT
V gene: TRBV15; D gene: .; J gene: TRBJ2-5; clone size: .; CDR3 protein: CATSRDWGRQPQETQYF; CDR3 DNA: TGTGCCACCAGCAGAGATTGGGGCCGACAGCCCCAAGAGACCCAGTACTTC
V gene: TRBV6-5; D gene: .; J gene: TRBJ1-5; clone size: .; CDR3 protein: CASSYSGSGGNQPQHF; CDR3 DNA: TGTGCCAGCAGTTACTCTGGGTCCGGGGGCAATCAGCCCCAGCATTTT
V gene: TRBV19; D gene: .; J gene: TRBJ1-2; clone size: .; CDR3 protein: CASSITTGSNYGYTF; CDR3 DNA: TGTGCCAGTAGTATAACTACAGGGTCTAACTATGGCTACACCTTC
V gene: TRBV7-9; D gene: .; J gene: TRBJ2-3; clone size: once; CDR3 protein: CASSLSGLRTDTQYF; CDR3 DNA: TGTGCCAGCAGCTTGTCGGGACTCCGCACAGATACGCAGTATTTT
V gene: TRBV9; D gene: .; J gene: TRBJ2-3; clone size: .; CDR3 protein: CASSGRMQYF; CDR3 DNA: TGTGCCAGCAGCGGACGAATGCAGTATTTT
V gene: TRBV5-5; D gene: .; J gene: TRBJ2-7; clone size: few; CDR3 protein: CASSIYEGVDYEQYF; CDR3 DNA: TGTGCCAGCAGCATCTATGAGGGGGTTGACTACGAGCAGTACTTC
V gene: TRBV28; D gene: .; J gene: TRBJ2-6; clone size: many; CDR3 protein: CASSLQNSGANVLTF; CDR3 DNA: TGTGCCAGCAGTTTACAAAACTCTGGGGCCAACGTCCTGACTTTC
V gene: TRBV12-3/TRBV12-4; D gene: .; J gene: TRBJ1-1; clone size: many; CDR3 protein: CASSLTVTEAFF; CDR3 DNA: TGTGCCAGCAGTTTGACGGTCACTGAAGCTTTCTTT
V gene: TRBV28; D gene: .; J gene: TRBJ2-3; clone size: .; CDR3 protein: CASSLSEQGLDTQYF; CDR3 DNA: TGTGCCAGCAGTTTATCAGAACAGGGTTTGGATACGCAGTATTTT
V gene: TRBV19; D gene: TRBD2; J gene: TRBJ2-1; clone size: few; CDR3 protein: CASSGLAGDEQFF; CDR3 DNA: TGTGCCAGTAGTGGACTAGCGGGGGATGAGCAGTTCTTC
V gene: TRBV20-1; D gene: TRBD1; J gene: TRBJ1-2; clone size: .; CDR3 protein: CSARSPPSQGAYGYTF; CDR3 DNA: TGCAGTGCTAGAAGCCCTCCCTCACAGGGGGCCTATGGCTACACCTTC
V gene: TRBV7-3; D gene: TRBD2; J gene: TRBJ2-5; clone size: many; CDR3 protein: CASSSGTSGGPIPETQYF; CDR3 DNA: TGTGCCAGCAGCTCTGGGACTAGCGGGGGGCCGATCCCAGAGACCCAGTACTTC
V gene: TRBV7-9; D gene: TRBD1; J gene: TRBJ1-4; clone size: .; CDR3 protein: CASTEHRGLFNEKLFF; CDR3 DNA: TGTGCCAGCACCGAACACAGGGGGCTGTTTAATGAAAAACTGTTTTTT
V gene: TRBV29-1; D gene: .; J gene: TRBJ2-1; clone size: few; CDR3 protein: CSVEGVGAPYNEQFF; CDR3 DNA: TGCAGCGTTGAAGGTGTCGGGGCGCCCTACAATGAGCAGTTCTTC
V gene: TRBV6-5; D gene: .; J gene: TRBJ2-1; clone size: .; CDR3 protein: CASSYYQGIDEQFF; CDR3 DNA: TGTGCCAGCAGTTACTACCAGGGGATCGATGAGCAGTTCTTC
V gene: TRBV29-1; D gene: .; J gene: TRBJ2-7; clone size: few; CDR3 protein: CSVVQEPYEQYF; CDR3 DNA: TGCAGCGTTGTCCAGGAGCCTTACGAGCAGTACTTC
V gene: TRBV25-1; D gene: TRBD1; J gene: TRBJ1-1; clone size: few; CDR3 protein: CASSSGQKAFF; CDR3 DNA: TGTGCCAGCAGTTCGGGACAGAAAGCTTTCTTT
V gene: TRBV29-1; D gene: TRBD1; J gene: TRBJ1-2; clone size: many; CDR3 protein: CSVHPRTGGKEGYTF; CDR3 DNA: TGCAGCGTCCACCCCAGAACAGGGGGCAAAGAGGGCTACACCTTC
V gene: TRBV6-1; D gene: .; J gene: TRBJ1-1; clone size: many; CDR3 protein: CASSGTLRRVDTEAFF; CDR3 DNA: TGTGCCAGCAGTGGAACACTTCGGAGGGTAGACACTGAAGCTTTCTTT
V gene: TRBV20-1; D gene: .; J gene: TRBJ2-1; clone size: few; CDR3 protein: CSAPGDYNEQFF; CDR3 DNA: TGCAGTGCCCCCGGGGACTACAATGAGCAGTTCTTC
V gene: TRBV4-1; D gene: .; J gene: TRBJ1-5; clone size: .; CDR3 protein: CASSPTATQPQHF; CDR3 DNA: TGCGCCAGCAGCCCTACAGCCACTCAGCCCCAGCATTTT
V gene: TRBV6-5; D gene: .; J gene: TRBJ2-7; clone size: .; CDR3 protein: CASSYRGAYSYEQYF; CDR3 DNA: TGTGCCAGCAGTTACAGAGGGGCCTACTCCTACGAGCAGTACTTC
V gene: TRBV10-1; D gene: .; J gene: TRBJ2-3; clone size: .; CDR3 protein: CASSEAGVADTQYF; CDR3 DNA: TGCGCCAGCAGTGAGGCAGGGGTCGCAGATACGCAGTATTTT
V gene: TRBV12-3/TRBV12-4; D gene: .; J gene: TRBJ2-1; clone size: many; CDR3 protein: CASSFPTPYNEQFF; CDR3 DNA: TGTGCCAGCAGTTTCCCAACTCCCTACAATGAGCAGTTCTTC
V gene: TRBV20-1; D gene: TRBD1; J gene: TRBJ2-7; clone size: .; CDR3 protein: CSARGWDSTYEQYF; CDR3 DNA: TGCAGTGCTAGAGGCTGGGACAGCACCTACGAGCAGTACTTC
V gene: TRBV28; D gene: .; J gene: TRBJ2-1; clone size: .; CDR3 protein: CASSNGGNEQFF; CDR3 DNA: TGTGCCAGCAGTAACGGGGGAAATGAGCAGTTCTTC
V gene: TRBV7-6; D gene: .; J gene: TRBJ2-5; clone size: few; CDR3 protein: CASSSILEQETQYF; CDR3 DNA: TGTGCCAGCAGCTCAATACTTGAGCAAGAGACCCAGTACTTC
V gene: TRBV4-1; D gene: .; J gene: TRBJ2-3; clone size: few; CDR3 protein: CASSRPYTDTQYF; CDR3 DNA: TGCGCCAGCAGCCGGCCCTACACAGATACGCAGTATTTT
V gene: TRBV29-1; D gene: .; J gene: TRBJ2-2; clone size: few; CDR3 protein: CSVEGVHSGELFF; CDR3 DNA: TGCAGCGTTGAAGGGGTCCACTCCGGGGAGCTGTTTTTT